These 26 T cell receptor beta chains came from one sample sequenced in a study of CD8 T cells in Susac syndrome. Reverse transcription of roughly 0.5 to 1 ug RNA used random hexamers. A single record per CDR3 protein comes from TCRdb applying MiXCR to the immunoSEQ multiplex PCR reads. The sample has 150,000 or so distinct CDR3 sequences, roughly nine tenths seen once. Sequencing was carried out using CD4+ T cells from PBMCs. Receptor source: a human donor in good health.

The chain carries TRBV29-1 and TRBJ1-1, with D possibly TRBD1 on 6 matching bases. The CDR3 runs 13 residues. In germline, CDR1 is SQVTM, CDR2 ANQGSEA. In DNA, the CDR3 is TGCAGTGCTCACGGGGGGGCAGACACTGAAGCTTTCTTT. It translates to CSAHGGADTEAFF.

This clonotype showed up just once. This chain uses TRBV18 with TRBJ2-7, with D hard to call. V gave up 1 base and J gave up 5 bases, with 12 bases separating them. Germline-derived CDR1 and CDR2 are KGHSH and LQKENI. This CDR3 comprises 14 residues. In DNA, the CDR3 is TGTGCCAGCTCACCACTTTCCTCCGCACACGAGCAGTACTTC. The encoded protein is CASSPLSSAHEQYF.

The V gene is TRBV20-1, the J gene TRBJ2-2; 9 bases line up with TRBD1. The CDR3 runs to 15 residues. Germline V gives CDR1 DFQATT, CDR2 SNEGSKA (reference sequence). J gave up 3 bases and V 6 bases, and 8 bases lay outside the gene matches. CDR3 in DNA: TGCAGTGCACCTTACAGGGGGCGCGACACCGGGGAGCTGTTTTTT. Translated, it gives CSAPYRGRDTGELFF.

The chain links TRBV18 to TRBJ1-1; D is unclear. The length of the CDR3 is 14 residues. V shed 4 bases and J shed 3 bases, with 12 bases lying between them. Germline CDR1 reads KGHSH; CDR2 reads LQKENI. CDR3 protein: CASSLSLTDTEAFF. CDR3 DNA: TGTGCCAGCTCACTGTCCCTCACGGACACTGAAGCTTTCTTT.

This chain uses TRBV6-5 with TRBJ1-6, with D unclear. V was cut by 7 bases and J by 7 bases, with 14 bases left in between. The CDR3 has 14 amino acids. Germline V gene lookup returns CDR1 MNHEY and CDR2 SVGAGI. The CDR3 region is CASTPGRLNSPLHF. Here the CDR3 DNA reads TGTGCCAGCACCCCAGGCAGATTGAATTCACCCCTCCACTTT.

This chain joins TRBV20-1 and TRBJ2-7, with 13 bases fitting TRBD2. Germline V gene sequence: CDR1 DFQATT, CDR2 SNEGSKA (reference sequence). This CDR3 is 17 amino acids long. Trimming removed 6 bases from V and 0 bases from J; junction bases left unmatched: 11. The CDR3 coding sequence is TGCAGTGCCGCCCGGACTAGCGGGAGTGGGGTCTCCTACGAGCAGTACTTC. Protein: CSAARTSGSGVSYEQYF.

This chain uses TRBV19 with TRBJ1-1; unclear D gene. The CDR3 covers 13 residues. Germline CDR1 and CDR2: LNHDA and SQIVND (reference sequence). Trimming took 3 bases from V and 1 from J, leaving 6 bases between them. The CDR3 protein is CASSMYENTEAFF. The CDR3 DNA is TGTGCCAGTAGTATGTACGAGAACACTGAAGCTTTCTTT. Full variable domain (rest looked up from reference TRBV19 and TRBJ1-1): DGGITQSPKYLFRKEGQNVTLSCEQNLNHDAMYWYRQDPGQGLRLIYYSQIVNDFQKGDIAEGYSVSREKKESFPLTVTSAQKNPTAFYLCASSMYENTEAFFGQGTRLTVV.

The CDR3 sequence is CASRPLGLSSGELFF. The CDR3 nucleotides read TGTGCCAGCAGGCCTTTGGGGCTATCCTCCGGGGAGCTGTTTTTT. V and J are TRBV12-3 or TRBV12-4 and TRBJ2-2; maybe TRBD1 (5 bases). This CDR3 region has 15 residues. V shed 6 bases and J shed 6 bases, with 17 bases lying between them.

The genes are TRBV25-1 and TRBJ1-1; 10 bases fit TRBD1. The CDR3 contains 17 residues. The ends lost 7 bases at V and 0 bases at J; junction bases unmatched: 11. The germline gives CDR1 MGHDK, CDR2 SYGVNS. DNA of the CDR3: TGTGCCAGCATTCCGGGACAGGGGTTGTACATGAACACTGAAGCTTTCTTT. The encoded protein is CASIPGQGLYMNTEAFF.

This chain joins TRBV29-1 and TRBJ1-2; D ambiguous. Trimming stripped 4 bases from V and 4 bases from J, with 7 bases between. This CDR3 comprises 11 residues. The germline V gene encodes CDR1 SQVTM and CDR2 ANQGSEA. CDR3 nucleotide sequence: TGCAGCGTTGGCCATAGCTATGGCTACACCTTC. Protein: CSVGHSYGYTF.

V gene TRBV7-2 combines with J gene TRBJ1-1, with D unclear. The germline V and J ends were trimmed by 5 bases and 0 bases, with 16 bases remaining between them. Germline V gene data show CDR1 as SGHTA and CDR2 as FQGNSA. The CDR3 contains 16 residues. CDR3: CASSQQTGIVNTEAFF. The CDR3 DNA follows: TGTGCCAGCAGCCAACAAACGGGCATCGTGAACACTGAAGCTTTCTTT.

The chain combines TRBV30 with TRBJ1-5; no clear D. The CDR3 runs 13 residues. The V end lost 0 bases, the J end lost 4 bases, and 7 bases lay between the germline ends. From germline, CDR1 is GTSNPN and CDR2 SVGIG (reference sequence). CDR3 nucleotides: TGTGCCTGGAGTGTACGTGAAAATCAGCCCCAGCATTTT. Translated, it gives CAWSVRENQPQHF.

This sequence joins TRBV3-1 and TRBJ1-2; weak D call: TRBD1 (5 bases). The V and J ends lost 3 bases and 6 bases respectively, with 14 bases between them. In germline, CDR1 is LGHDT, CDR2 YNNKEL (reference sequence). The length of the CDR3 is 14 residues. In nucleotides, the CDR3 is TGTGCCAGCAGCCATAGGGACCTAGGAAATGGCTACACCTTC. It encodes CASSHRDLGNGYTF.

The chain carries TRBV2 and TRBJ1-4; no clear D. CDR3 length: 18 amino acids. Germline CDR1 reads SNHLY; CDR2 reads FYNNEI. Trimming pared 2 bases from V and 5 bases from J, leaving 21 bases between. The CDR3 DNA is TGTGCCAGCAGTGAAACCCCCCCGAATGCGGGAGGGAATGAAAAACTGTTTTTT. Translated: CASSETPPNAGGNEKLFF.

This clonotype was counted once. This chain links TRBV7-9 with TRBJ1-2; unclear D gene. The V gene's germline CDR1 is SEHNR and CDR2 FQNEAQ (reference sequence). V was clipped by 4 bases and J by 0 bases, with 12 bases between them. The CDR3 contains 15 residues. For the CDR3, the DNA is TGTGCCAGCAGCTCCCTGGCTCAGACTAACTATGGCTACACCTTC. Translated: CASSSLAQTNYGYTF.

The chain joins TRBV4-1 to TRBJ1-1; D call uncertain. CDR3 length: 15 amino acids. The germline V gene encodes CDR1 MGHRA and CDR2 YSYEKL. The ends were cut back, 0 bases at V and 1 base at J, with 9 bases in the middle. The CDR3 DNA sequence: TGCGCCAGCAGCCAAGAAGCCGGGGAGAACACTGAAGCTTTCTTT. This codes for CASSQEAGENTEAFF.

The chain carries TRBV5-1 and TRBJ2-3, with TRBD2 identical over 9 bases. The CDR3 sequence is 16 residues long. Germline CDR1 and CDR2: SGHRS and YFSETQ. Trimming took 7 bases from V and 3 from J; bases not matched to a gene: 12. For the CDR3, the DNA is TGCGCCAGCCGGCTACTCGGCGGACTAGCGACAGATACGCAGTATTTT. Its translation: CASRLLGGLATDTQYF. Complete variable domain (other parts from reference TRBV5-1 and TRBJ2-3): KAGVTQTPRYLIKTRGQQVTLSCSPISGHRSVSWYQQTPGQGLQFLFEYFSETQRNKGNFPGRFSGRQFSNSRSEMNVSTLELGDSALYLCASRLLGGLATDTQYFGPGTRLTVL.

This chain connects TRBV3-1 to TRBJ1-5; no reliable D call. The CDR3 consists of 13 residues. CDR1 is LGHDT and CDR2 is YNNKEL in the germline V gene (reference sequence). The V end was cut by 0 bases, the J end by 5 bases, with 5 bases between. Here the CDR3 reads CASSQDRDQPQHF. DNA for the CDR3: TGTGCCAGCAGCCAAGATCGGGATCAGCCCCAGCATTTT.

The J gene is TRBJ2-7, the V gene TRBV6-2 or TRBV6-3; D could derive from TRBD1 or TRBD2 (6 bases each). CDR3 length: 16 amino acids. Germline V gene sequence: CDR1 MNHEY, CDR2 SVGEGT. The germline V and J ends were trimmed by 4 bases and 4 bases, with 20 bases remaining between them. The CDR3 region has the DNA TGTGCCAGCAGTTCCGCGGGTCGGCAGGGGAGGTACGAGCAGTACTTC. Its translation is CASSSAGRQGRYEQYF.

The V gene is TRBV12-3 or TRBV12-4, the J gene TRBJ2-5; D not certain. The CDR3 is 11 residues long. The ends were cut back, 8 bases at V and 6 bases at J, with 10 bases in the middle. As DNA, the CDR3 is TGTGCCAGCTCAAGGAGCCAGACCCAGTACTTC. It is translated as CASSRSQTQYF.

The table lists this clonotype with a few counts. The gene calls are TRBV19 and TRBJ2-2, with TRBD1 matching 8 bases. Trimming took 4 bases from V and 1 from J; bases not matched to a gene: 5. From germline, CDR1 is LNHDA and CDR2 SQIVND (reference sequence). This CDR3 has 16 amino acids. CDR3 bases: TGTGCCAGTAGTACTCGCGACAGGGGGAACACCGGGGAGCTGTTTTTT. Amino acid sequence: CASSTRDRGNTGELFF. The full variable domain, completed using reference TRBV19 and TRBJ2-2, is DGGITQSPKYLFRKEGQNVTLSCEQNLNHDAMYWYRQDPGQGLRLIYYSQIVNDFQKGDIAEGYSVSREKKESFPLTVTSAQKNPTAFYLCASSTRDRGNTGELFFGEGSRLTVL.

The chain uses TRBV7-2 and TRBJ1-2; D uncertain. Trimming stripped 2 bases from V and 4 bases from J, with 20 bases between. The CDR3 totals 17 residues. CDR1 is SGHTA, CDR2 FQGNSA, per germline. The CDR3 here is CASSLRNLIQGSYGYTF. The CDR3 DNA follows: TGTGCCAGCAGCTTACGTAATCTGATCCAAGGATCCTATGGCTACACCTTC.

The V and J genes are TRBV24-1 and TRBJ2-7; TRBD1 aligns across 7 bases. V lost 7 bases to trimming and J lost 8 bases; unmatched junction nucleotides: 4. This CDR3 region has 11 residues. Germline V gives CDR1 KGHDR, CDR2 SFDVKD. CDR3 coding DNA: TGTGCCACCAGCGACAGGGTCAAGCAGTACTTC. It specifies CATSDRVKQYF.

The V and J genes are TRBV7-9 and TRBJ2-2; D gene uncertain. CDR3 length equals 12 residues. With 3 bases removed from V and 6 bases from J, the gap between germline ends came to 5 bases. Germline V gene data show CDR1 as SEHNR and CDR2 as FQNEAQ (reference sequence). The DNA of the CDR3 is TGTGCCAGCAGCTTCCTGTCCGGGGAGCTGTTTTTT. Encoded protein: CASSFLSGELFF.

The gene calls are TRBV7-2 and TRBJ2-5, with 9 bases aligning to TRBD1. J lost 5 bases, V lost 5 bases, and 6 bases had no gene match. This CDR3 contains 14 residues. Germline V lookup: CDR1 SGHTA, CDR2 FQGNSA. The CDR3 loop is CASSPGTGRETQYF. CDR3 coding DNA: TGTGCCAGCAGCCCCGGGACAGGGAGGGAGACCCAGTACTTC.

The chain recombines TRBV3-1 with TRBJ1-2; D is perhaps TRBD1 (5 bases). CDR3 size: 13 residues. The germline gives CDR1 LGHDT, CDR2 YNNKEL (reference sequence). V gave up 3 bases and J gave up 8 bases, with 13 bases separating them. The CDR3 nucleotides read TGTGCCAGCAGCCAGTGGCAGGGTGGCGGCTACACCTTC. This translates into CASSQWQGGGYTF.